This T cell receptor beta chain stems from a study of T cell responses to AZD1222 COVID-19 vaccine (dated by TCRdb to about 2021). In the study overall: A total of roughly 240 trial participants underwent TCR sequencing, of whom some 210 received two doses of AZD1222 and about 26 received two doses of the MenACWY control vaccine. Trial participants were enrolled into age subgroups of 18-55, 56-69 and 70-plus years, which contained around 150, 29 and 61 TCR-sequenced participants, respectively.

V has 0 bases trimmed and J has 7 bases trimmed; junction bases matching no gene number 4. The germline V gene sets CDR1 to SGHRS and CDR2 to YFSETQ. The CDR3, cysteine through phenylalanine, is 15 amino acids long. Kept here is only the CDR3 DNA, which spans 45 bases and is read in frame from base 1. The CDR3 regions of human TCRbeta chains were analyzed by immunosequencing. The published analysis was carried out like this. Repertoire TCRs were checked for matches against a reference library of SARS-CoV-2-specific TCRs that had been generated using the MIRA antigen-specificity platform. Breadth was defined as the fraction of unique TCRs that were SARS-CoV-2-associated, and depth was defined as the fraction of total T cells that were SARS-CoV-2-associated. Using the MIRA data, every spike-specific TCR was mapped to the spike region that the TCR reacted to and assigned to either a CD4 or a CD8 class. Log10-transformed breadth and depth values were compared by one-way ANOVA with Sidak's multiple comparisons tests. TCRdb holds this immuneACCESS table with in-frame rearrangements only. Some clones are missing; in checked studies, unresolved V genes explain under half, and the rest has no known cause. V and J calls and clone size follow that table, whereas D and trimming were derived from the DNA. In this sample the table shows roughly 110,000 clones, around nine tenths of which occur a single time. The ten biggest clones cover 4.8% of the sample.

For this clone: This clone's antigen is unknown. No per-base quality is available; no much larger clone lies one base away.

The sample's time point label, decoded: about 28 days (+/-7) after the second vaccine dose. Because spike-specific TCR depth and breadth did not differ between the two schedules, AZD1222 recipients who got a second dose at roughly 4 weeks were pooled with those who got a second dose at roughly 12 weeks. Samples from vaccinated people were obtained from the UK trials COV001 and COV002, which included a single-blind randomized controlled phase 2/3 trial of AZD1222 (ChAdOx1 nCoV-19) in healthy adults. For TCRbeta chain sequencing, PBMC samples were collected from trial participants at day 0 and at day 28 after the second dose. Summary of the overall study and its limitations: Most participants were white British and females outnumbered males, and the authors suggested that clonal diversity may have been underestimated. Spike-specific TCR breadth and depth rose significantly after two AZD1222 doses compared with day 0 and with MenACWY recipients. Reportedly, close to half of the unique spike-specific TCRs recognized epitopes lying outside the regions that are mutated in the B.1.351 and B.1.1.7 variants. Conclusions about previously exposed vaccinees are limited, since just five or six AZD1222 recipients were seropositive for SARS-CoV-2 at baseline. Because no samples from the day 14 peak response were available, repertoires could be characterized only after the peak T cell response. CD4 TCRs associated with the vaccine covered the entire spike protein, and the dominant responses were in regions 160-218 and 743-854. The 56-69-year group was small, and its depth increase did not reach significance, likely because of low power.

This receptor chain uses TRBV5-1 and TRBJ1-6; TRBD1 matches 7 bases in the middle. The sequence derives from an adult who received the AZD1222 COVID-19 vaccine. The sample consisted of peripheral blood, taken 28 days after the second AZD1222 dose. The nucleotide sequence is given as TGCGCCAGCAGCTTGGTGGGGGGACAGAATTCACCCCTCCACTTT. The encoded protein is CASSLVGGQNSPLHF.